This paragraph reports one TCR beta chain. Its antigen has not been determined. Base qualities are not recorded, but no much larger clone differs from it by a single base. CDR1 and CDR2 are read off the germline V gene (reference sequence) as MNHNY and SVGAGI. The CDR3 holds 15 amino acids from the cysteine to the phenylalanine. Left in the record is the CDR3 DNA by itself, 45 bases read in frame from the first base. V is cut by 4 bases and J by 3 bases, and the space between the germline ends is 15 bases. TCRbeta CDR3 regions were amplified from genomic DNA by means of the immunoSEQ Assay, a bias-controlled multiplex PCR. Turning to the authors' computational methods: Nucleated cell counts per sample were estimated from amplification of reference gene primers within the assay. Sequence reads were collapsed and filtered to measure the absolute abundance of every unique TCRbeta CDR3 rearrangement. Productive Simpson clonality was computed per sample as the square root of Simpson's diversity index over productive rearrangements. In TCRdb, the immuneACCESS table is reduced to in-frame sequences with V and J assigned. These tables do not hold every clone; where another copy was compared, an unresolved V gene accounts for under half, and the others remain unexplained. Clone size and the V and J calls come from that table; the DNA yielded D and trimming. The sample profile shows about 140,000 clones; 80% to 85% of them were found once. Of the sample, 8.9% is held by the ten largest clones.

These data originate in a study of blood T cell repertoires in COVID-19 (dated by TCRdb to the early 2020s). For context, the study as a whole: Collaborator samples came from the United States, Italy and Spain and covered acute and convalescent phases of COVID-19. The repertoires were made available in a free public database intended to serve as a resource for research on the immune response to SARS-CoV-2. Where available, HLA class I and class II types were taken from metadata supplied by the sample provider and were not determined by assay-based typing. Samples were obtained from the ongoing ImmuneRACE study (first 160 participants) and from about 1,300 subjects provided by 6 global collaborators. Subjects who had been exposed to COVID-19, were actively infected with it, or had recovered from it provided the deeply sampled blood TCRbeta repertoires that made up the dataset. Sample metadata almost always included a de-identified subject ID, COVID-19 status, age in years and sex. The material from the prospective study consisted of cDNA or gDNA derived from T cells, B-cell-depleted T cells, or PBMCs.

One collaborating source in Seattle enrolled patients while the patients were actively infected and followed the patients over time throughout the course of disease. Collaborating institutions collected whole blood in K2EDTA tubes following their own protocols. Collaborator samples were shipped for TCRbeta analysis as frozen whole blood, isolated PBMCs, or DNA extracted from either sample type. What the work shows at the level of the full study, not this receptor alone: The amount of clinical and demographic metadata varied by source and participant and was provided uncurated.

The sequenced sample consisted of peripheral blood. This clonotype was obtained from a man aged 25 to 40 with COVID-19, enrolled during active disease. This sequence uses TRBV6-6 and TRBJ1-1, with no confidently assigned D gene. Read as DNA, the sequence is TGTGCCAGCAGTTTCCCCGGGATCGTGGACACTGAAGCTTTCTTT. Translation gives CASSFPGIVDTEAFF.